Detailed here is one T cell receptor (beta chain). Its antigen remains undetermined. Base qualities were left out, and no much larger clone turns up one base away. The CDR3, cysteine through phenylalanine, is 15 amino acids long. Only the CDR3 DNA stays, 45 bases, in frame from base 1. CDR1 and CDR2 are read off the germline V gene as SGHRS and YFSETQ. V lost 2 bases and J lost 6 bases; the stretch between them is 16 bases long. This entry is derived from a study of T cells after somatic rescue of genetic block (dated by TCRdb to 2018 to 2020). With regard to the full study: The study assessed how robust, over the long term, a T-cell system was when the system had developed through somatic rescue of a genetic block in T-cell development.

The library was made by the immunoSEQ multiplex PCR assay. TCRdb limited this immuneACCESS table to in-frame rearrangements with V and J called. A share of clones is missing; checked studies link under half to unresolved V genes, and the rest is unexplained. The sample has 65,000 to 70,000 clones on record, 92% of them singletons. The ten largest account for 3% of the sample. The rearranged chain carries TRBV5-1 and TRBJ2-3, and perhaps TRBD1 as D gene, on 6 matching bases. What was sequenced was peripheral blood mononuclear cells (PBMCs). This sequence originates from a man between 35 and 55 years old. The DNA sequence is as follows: TGCGCCAGCAGCTTAGGTGGTACCCAGGGGGATACGCAGTATTTT. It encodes CASSLGGTQGDTQYF.